The 22 T cell receptor beta chains presented below share a single source sample, sequenced in a study of cytomegalovirus exposure and HLA in healthy donors (dated by TCRdb to about 2017). Libraries were built with the immunoSEQ multiplex PCR assay. The multiplex PCR relied on a mix of 60 forward primers for TCR Vbeta segments and 13 reverse primers for TCR Jbeta segments. Imported from immuneACCESS, the table was reduced by TCRdb to in-frame sequences with V and J called. These copies leave out some clones; in studies compared against another copy, an unresolved V gene accounts for under half, and the cause of the remainder is not known. The sample data list more than 75,000 clones, and approximately 90% of these were observed just once. About 2.5% of the sample is in the top ten clones. Sequenced: PBMCs. The source of these receptors is a man between 18 and 35 years old in good health and CMV-seronegative.

V and J are TRBV19 and TRBJ2-2, with D perhaps matching TRBD1 (7 bases). V was clipped by 5 bases and J by 7 bases, with 20 bases between them. Germline CDR1 and CDR2: LNHDA and SQIVND (reference sequence). The CDR3 sequence is 16 residues long. The CDR3 loop is CASSFGLQGIFGELFF. CDR3 DNA sequence: TGTGCCAGTAGTTTCGGACTACAGGGGATCTTCGGGGAGCTGTTTTTT.

The V call is TRBV2, the J call TRBJ1-3, with D unclear. Germline V gene data show CDR1 as SNHLY and CDR2 as FYNNEI. The CDR3 has 15 amino acids. Trimming stripped 4 bases from V and 0 bases from J, with 10 bases between. The CDR3 nucleotides are TGTGCCAGCAGTGTACGACAACTCTCTGGAAACACCATATATTTT. Encoded protein: CASSVRQLSGNTIYF.

The chain combines TRBV29-1 with TRBJ1-5; 7 positions agree with TRBD1. V gave up 0 bases and J gave up 5 bases; unmatched junction bases: 7. Germline-derived CDR1 and CDR2 are SQVTM and ANQGSEA. There are 15 residues in the CDR3. The CDR3 spells CSVEDFWGTDQPQHF. The CDR3 region has the DNA TGCAGCGTTGAAGACTTTTGGGGGACAGATCAGCCCCAGCATTTT. Together with reference TRBV29-1 and TRBJ1-5, the CDR3 gives the full variable domain: SAVISQKPSRDICQRGTSLTIQCQVDSQVTMMFWYRQQPGQSLTLIATANQGSEATYESGFVIDKFPISRPNLTFSTLTVSNMSPEDSSIYLCSVEDFWGTDQPQHFGDGTRLSIL.

The chain employs TRBV15 and TRBJ2-5; 8 bases line up with TRBD2. With V trimmed by 3 bases and J by 5 bases, 8 bases remained unmatched. The germline gives CDR1 LNHNV, CDR2 YYDKDF (reference sequence). CDR3 size: 15 residues. The CDR3 loop reads CATSSFSGMGETQYF. The CDR3 DNA is TGTGCCACCAGCAGCTTTAGCGGGATGGGGGAGACCCAGTACTTC.

The chain employs TRBV30 and TRBJ1-4, with 11 nucleotides matching TRBD1. The CDR3 consists of 14 residues. Germline V gene data show CDR1 as GTSNPN and CDR2 as SVGIG (reference sequence). V was clipped by 5 bases and J by 11 bases; unmatched bases: 10. CDR3 nucleotide sequence: TGTGCCTGGCGCCGGACAGGGGGCGTCGGGAAACTGTTTTTT. Translation: CAWRRTGGVGKLFF.

The chain has TRBV5-8 and TRBJ1-2, with 7 bases aligning to TRBD1. The CDR3 sequence is 15 residues long. Germline V CDR1 and CDR2: SGHTS, YDEGEE. V trimming: 3 bases; J trimming: 4 bases; junction bases outside the gene matches: 9. In DNA form, the CDR3 reads TGTGCCAGCAGCTCCCACTACAGGGGTCGCTATGGCTACACCTTC. As protein: CASSSHYRGRYGYTF.

This sequence joins TRBV13 and TRBJ2-1; TRBD2 is a possible D gene (7 bases). Deletions cut 4 bases from V and 2 bases from J, with 15 bases between. This CDR3 region has 16 residues. CDR1 is PRHDT, CDR2 FYEKMQ, per germline (reference sequence). The CDR3 protein is CASSWGGGTTYNEQFF. The CDR3 DNA is TGTGCCAGCAGCTGGGGGGGCGGGACCACCTACAATGAGCAGTTCTTC. The full variable domain, its missing parts supplied by reference TRBV13 and TRBJ2-1, is AAGVIQSPRHLIKEKRETATLKCYPIPRHDTVYWYQQGPGQDPQFLISFYEKMQSDKGSIPDRFSAQQFSDYHSELNMSSLELGDSALYFCASSWGGGTTYNEQFFGPGTRLTVL.

CDR3 residues: CAISESGGVGIQYF. Written as DNA, the CDR3 is TGTGCCATCAGTGAGTCGGGGGGGGTCGGCATTCAGTACTTC. This chain uses TRBV10-3 with TRBJ2-4; TRBD2 matches 7 bases. V gave up 0 bases and J gave up 9 bases; unmatched junction bases: 5. The CDR3 totals 14 residues. Looked up from germline, CDR1 is ENHRY and CDR2 is SYGVKD.

The table lists this clone with a count of one. The chain employs TRBV28 and TRBJ2-7; weak D call: TRBD1 (6 bases). V gave up 4 bases and J gave up 3 bases, with 19 bases separating them. The CDR3 runs to 16 residues. The V gene's germline CDR1 is MDHEN and CDR2 SYDVKM. The CDR3 coding sequence is TGTGCCAGCAGTTCCCCGAGCAGGGGAGAGCTCTACGAGCAGTACTTC. This gives the protein CASSSPSRGELYEQYF.

The genes are TRBV7-1 and TRBJ2-6; weak D call: TRBD2 (7 bases). TRBV7-1 is designated an ORF whose function remains uncertain. CDR3 length: 24 amino acids. V was pared by 2 bases and J by 0 bases, with 32 bases between. The CDR3 spells CASSSSGTQEGDKGGSSGANVLTF. CDR3 DNA sequence: TGTGCCAGCAGCTCAAGCGGGACGCAGGAGGGTGACAAGGGGGGGTCCTCTGGGGCCAACGTCCTGACTTTC.

This clone occurred a few times. The rearrangement links TRBV28 to TRBJ2-3; 10 bases are a match to TRBD1. Trimming at V came to 8 bases and at J to 2 bases, leaving 7 bases not matched to a gene. The germline V gene encodes CDR1 MDHEN and CDR2 SYDVKM. CDR3 length: 15 amino acids. The CDR3 is CASQPTGGHTDTQYF. The CDR3 region has the DNA TGTGCCAGCCAACCGACAGGGGGCCACACAGATACGCAGTATTTT.

The chain joins TRBV2 to TRBJ2-7, with D tentatively TRBD1 (5 bases). This CDR3 region has 12 residues. Germline loops: CDR1 SNHLY, CDR2 FYNNEI. Trimming stripped 5 bases from V and 7 bases from J, with 12 bases between. The DNA for the CDR3 is TGTGCCAGCAGTAGGACAACGTGGGAGCAGTACTTC. This encodes CASSRTTWEQYF.

The genes are TRBV7-2 and TRBJ1-4; D might be TRBD1 (5 bases). The CDR3 spans 14 residues. Trimming took 6 bases from V and 5 from J, leaving 13 bases between them. Germline assignment: CDR1 SGHTA and CDR2 FQGNSA. CDR3 region: CASSRRTPNEKLFF. The CDR3 DNA is TGTGCCAGCAGTCGCCGGACACCGAATGAAAAACTGTTTTTT.

This clone was counted a few times. The J gene is TRBJ2-3, the V gene TRBV18, with 9 bases identical to TRBD2. Trimming cost V 2 bases and J 4 bases; bases outside gene matches: 7. Germline CDR1 KGHSH, CDR2 LQKENI. The CDR3 loop spans 16 amino acids. The CDR3: CASSPTGTSRADTQYF. The CDR3 DNA reads TGTGCCAGCTCACCAACCGGGACTAGCAGGGCAGATACGCAGTATTTT. The variable domain in full, with the rest retrieved from reference TRBV18 and TRBJ2-3, is NAGVMQNPRHLVRRRGQEARLRCSPMKGHSHVYWYRQLPEEGLKFMVYLQKENIIDESGMPKERFSAEFPKEGPSILRIQQVVRGDSAAYFCASSPTGTSRADTQYFGPGTRLTVL.

V and J are TRBV6-6 and TRBJ1-1; 9 positions match TRBD1. With V trimmed by 1 base and J by 11 bases, 2 bases remained unmatched. CDR1 and CDR2 (germline): MNHNY, SVGAGI (reference sequence). The CDR3 runs to 12 residues. The CDR3: CASSYLQGAAFF. CDR3 nucleotides: TGTGCCAGCAGTTACTTACAGGGGGCCGCTTTCTTT.

There are a few counts of this clone. This sequence joins TRBV19 and TRBJ2-4, with TRBD1 matching 7 bases. The junction had 7 bases not matched to a gene; V was cut back by 9 bases and J by 8 bases. This CDR3 has 12 residues. CDR1 and CDR2 (germline): LNHDA, SQIVND (reference sequence). The CDR3 DNA is TGTGCCAGCAATCGAGACAGGGACATTCAGTACTTC. It is translated as CASNRDRDIQYF.

V gene TRBV5-4 combines with J gene TRBJ2-5, with a tentative D call TRBD2 (5 bases). The V gene lost 3 bases and the J gene lost 2 bases, with 17 bases spanning the gap. The CDR3 runs 16 residues. Per germline, CDR1 SGHNT and CDR2 YYREEE (reference sequence). This chain's CDR3 is CASSSGRGRGQETQYF. The CDR3 DNA reads as TGTGCCAGCAGCTCCGGACGTGGGAGAGGGCAAGAGACCCAGTACTTC.

The gene calls are TRBV18 and TRBJ1-4, with TRBD1 as a possible D gene (6 bases). The germline CDR1 and CDR2 sequences are KGHSH and LQKENI. CDR3 size: 18 residues. Trimming took 8 bases from V and 3 from J, leaving 25 bases between them. CDR3 protein: CASATLPTGYWSNEKLFF. CDR3 nucleotides: TGTGCCAGCGCTACCTTGCCAACAGGGTATTGGTCTAATGAAAAACTGTTTTTT.

The chain has TRBV5-5 and TRBJ2-1; possibly TRBD1 for D (6 bases). The length of the CDR3 is 14 residues. Germline V CDR1 and CDR2: SGHKS, YYEKEE (reference sequence). The V end lost 2 bases, the J end lost 4 bases, and 10 bases lay between the germline ends. The CDR3 loop is CASSFRDTYNEQFF. CDR3 nucleotides: TGTGCCAGCAGCTTCCGGGACACATACAATGAGCAGTTCTTC.

This clone appeared once. This chain links TRBV19 with TRBJ1-5; 8 bases map to TRBD1. This CDR3 is built from 13 residues. V dropped 5 bases and J dropped 7; count of bases not matched to a gene: 4. The germline gives CDR1 LNHDA, CDR2 SQIVND (reference sequence). In nucleotides, the CDR3 is TGTGCCAGTAGTGCAGACAGGGGACAGCCCCAGCATTTT. It yields the protein CASSADRGQPQHF.

This sequence joins TRBV12-5 and TRBJ1-1; no firm D call. The CDR3 has 11 amino acids. From germline, CDR1 is LGHNT and CDR2 FRNRAP. V was pared by 5 bases and J by 4 bases, with 5 bases between. CDR3 nucleotide sequence: TGTGCTAGTGGTCTCGGCACTGAAGCTTTCTTT. This codes for CASGLGTEAFF.

This chain uses TRBV7-6 with TRBJ2-1, with TRBD2 as a possible D gene (5 bases). Between the trimmed V and J ends, which lost 5 bases and 1 base, there was a span of 15 bases. Germline V lookup: CDR1 SGHVS, CDR2 FNYEAQ. This CDR3 is 16 amino acids long. The CDR3 bases are TGTGCCAGCAGCCCGGAGGTCTCACAGTCCTACAATGAGCAGTTCTTC. It yields the protein CASSPEVSQSYNEQFF.